This TCR beta chain appears in the sequencing data of a study of blood T cell repertoires in COVID-19. Looking at the study overall: Acute and convalescent COVID-19 specimens originated in the United States, Italy and Spain.

Sequenced by immunoSEQ multiplex PCR; TCRdb stores in-frame clones only, minus some. Among approximately 150,000 clones listed, approximately 82% were seen once. The CDR3 length is 15 residues. From germline, CDR1 is SGHRS and CDR2 YFSETQ. The V segment lost 4 bases and the J segment 6 bases; nucleotides outside the gene matches: 12. This sequence originates from a woman between 65 and 79 years old who had recovered from COVID-19. V is TRBV5-1 and J is TRBJ1-1; 7 positions agree with TRBD1. Input material: peripheral blood. The CDR3 DNA is TGCGCCAGCAGCACCCGACAGGGCCGGGGCTCTGAAGCTTTCTTT. This translates into CASSTRQGRGSEAFF.